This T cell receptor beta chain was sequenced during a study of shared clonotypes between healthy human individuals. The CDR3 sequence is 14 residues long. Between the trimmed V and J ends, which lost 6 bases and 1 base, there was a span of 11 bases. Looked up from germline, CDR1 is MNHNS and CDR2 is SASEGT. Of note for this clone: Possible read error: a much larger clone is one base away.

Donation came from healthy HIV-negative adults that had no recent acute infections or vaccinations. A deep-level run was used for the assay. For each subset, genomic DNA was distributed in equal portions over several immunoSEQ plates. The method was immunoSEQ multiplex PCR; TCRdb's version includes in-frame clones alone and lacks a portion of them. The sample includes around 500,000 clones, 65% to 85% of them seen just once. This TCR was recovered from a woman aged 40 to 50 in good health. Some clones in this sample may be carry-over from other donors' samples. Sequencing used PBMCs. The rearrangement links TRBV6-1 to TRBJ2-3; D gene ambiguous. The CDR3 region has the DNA TGTGCCAGCAGAGCTTTCGGAGGCACAGATACGCAGTATTTT. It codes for CASRAFGGTDTQYF.